These T cell receptor beta chains were read from a single sample in a study of T cell responses to AZD1222 COVID-19 vaccine. The data were produced by immunoSEQ multiplex PCR, yet TCRdb's version contains in-frame clones alone and is incomplete. The table includes over 100,000 clones, roughly 86% detected once. Sequences were derived from peripheral blood, sampled 28 days after the second dose of the MenACWY control vaccine. The receptors derive from an adult who received the MenACWY meningococcal vaccine as a control. Both conserved end residues are part of each CDR3. The D gene is left open where the match is weak. The size field is filled for only some rows; it gives once, few, many or a size class.

J	V	size	D	DNA	CDR3
TRBJ1-4	TRBV2	NA	NA	TGTGCCAGCCATAATGAGGTGGATGGAAAACTGTTTTTT	CASHNEVDGKLFF
TRBJ1-3	TRBV3-1/TRBV3-2	NA	NA	TGTGCCAGCAGCCAAGAGATCGGGTCGGACACCATATATTTT	CASSQEIGSDTIYF
TRBJ2-2	TRBV7-9	NA	TRBD1	TGTGCCAGCAGCTCTAGGGGACAGGGGACCGGGGAGCTGTTTTTT	CASSSRGQGTGELFF
TRBJ2-3	TRBV7-9	NA	NA	TGTGCCAGCAGCCAAGCCAGCACAGATACGCAGTATTTT	CASSQASTDTQYF
TRBJ1-2	TRBV2	few	NA	TGTGCCAGCAGCAGGGAGGTCTATGGCTACACCTTC	CASSREVYGYTF
TRBJ2-5	TRBV7-2	NA	NA	TGTGCCAGCAGCCCCAGACTAGGAGGGGAGACCCAGTACTTC	CASSPRLGGETQYF
TRBJ2-5	TRBV3-1/TRBV3-2	NA	NA	TGTGCCAGCACCCCTACTCCGGGACTCAAGGGGGAAGAGACCCAGTACTTC	CASTPTPGLKGEETQYF
TRBJ2-5	TRBV7-9	few	TRBD2	TGTGCCAGCCGACTAGCGGGGGGGAGAGAGACCCAGTACTTC	CASRLAGGRETQYF
TRBJ2-7	TRBV7-2	NA	TRBD1	TGTGCCAGCAGCCTAGACAGGGGACGCTACGAGCAGTACTTC	CASSLDRGRYEQYF
TRBJ1-6	TRBV7-2	NA	NA	TGTGCCAGCAGCCCGAGGGGGGGGTCAGCGCGTTCACCCCTCCACTTT	CASSPRGGSARSPLHF
TRBJ2-3	TRBV21-1	NA	NA	TGTGCCAGCAGCAAAGAAGCGGGGGGCCCAGATACGCAGTATTTT	CASSKEAGGPDTQYF
TRBJ1-2	TRBV5-5	NA	NA	TGTGCCAGCAGCGGTTCGGGGGGCGGGTACTATGGCTACACCTTC	CASSGSGGGYYGYTF
TRBJ2-1	TRBV7-3	once	NA	TGTGCCAGCAGCTTAACTTACAATGAGCAGTTCTTC	CASSLTYNEQFF
TRBJ1-2	TRBV7-2	NA	NA	TGTGCCAGCAGCTTAGAGGTTGGACAAGTCTTC	CASSLEVGQVF
TRBJ2-1	TRBV7-2	NA	NA	TGTGCCAGCAGCCCAACGGGTATGAATGAGCAGTTCTTC	CASSPTGMNEQFF
TRBJ1-2	TRBV4-3	NA	NA	TGCGCCAGCAGCCAAGAAAGAAGACACAGGGTCTATGGCTACACCTTC	CASSQERRHRVYGYTF
TRBJ1-4	TRBV9	NA	TRBD1	TGTGCCAGCAGCGTAGGAGGGGGCTGGGGTGAAAAACTGTTTTTT	CASSVGGGWGEKLFF
TRBJ1-6	TRBV19	NA	TRBD1	TGTGCCAGCGCTGCGAGGGCGGGACAGAATAATTCACCCCTCCACTTT	CASAARAGQNNSPLHF
TRBJ1-3	TRBV4-3	NA	NA	TGCGCCAGCAGCCAAGAGAGATTTGGGGGATCTGGAAACACCATATATTTT	CASSQERFGGSGNTIYF
TRBJ2-5	TRBV27	once	NA	TGTGCCAGCAGTCCCCGACAGACCCAGTACTTC	CASSPRQTQYF
TRBJ1-2	TRBV6-1	NA	TRBD1	TGTGCCAGCAGTGAAGTGAGAGGACAGGGTGGCTACACCTTC	CASSEVRGQGGYTF
TRBJ1-2	TRBV19	NA	TRBD1	TGTGCCAGTAGTATAGCTGGGACAGGGGTTCCCGACTATGGCTACACCTTC	CASSIAGTGVPDYGYTF
TRBJ1-1	TRBV11-2	NA	NA	TGTGCCACCCGTAGCGCGACGGCCCGAGAAGCTTTCTTT	CATRSATAREAFF
TRBJ1-2	TRBV19	NA	NA	TGTGCCAGTAGTACCCGGACATCTACTAACTATGGCTACACCTTC	CASSTRTSTNYGYTF
TRBJ1-1	TRBV6-5	NA	TRBD1	TGTGCCAGCGGGGCCAGGGGGAGGAACACTGAAGCTTTCTTT	CASGARGRNTEAFF
TRBJ1-2	TRBV28	NA	NA	TGTGCCAGCAGTTATCTAGGGGATGGCTACACCTTC	CASSYLGDGYTF
TRBJ1-1	TRBV5-4	NA	NA	TGTGCCAGCAGTCCCGCCGCCTCCCCTGAAGCTTTCTTT	CASSPAASPEAFF
TRBJ2-7	TRBV5-4	NA	NA	TGTGCCAGCAGCTTTGGAAGGACGGTGTCCTACGAGCAGTACTTC	CASSFGRTVSYEQYF
TRBJ2-2	TRBV3-1/TRBV3-2	once	NA	TGTGCCAGCAGCCAAGATCTGCTGGGGGAGCTGTTTTTT	CASSQDLLGELFF
TRBJ2-1	TRBV10-3	NA	TRBD2	TGTGCCATCAGTGAGAGCGGCGGGGGGCGGAACAATGAGCAGTTCTTC	CAISESGGGRNNEQFF